This entry describes one TCR beta chain. Its antigen is as yet unknown. The data were taken from a study of T cells after posttransplantation cyclophosphamide. V was pared by 5 bases and J by 8 bases, with 6 bases of the junction left unmatched. CDR1 MNHNY and CDR2 SVGAGI come from the germline V gene (reference sequence). The CDR3 extends over 14 amino acids. Points from the study as a whole: Later post-transplant blood repertoires were often dominated by donor CD8+ memory clones.

Profiled with immunoSEQ multiplex PCR; TCRdb holds only in-frame clones, not every one. Here the sample spans approximately 50,000 clones, approximately 94% being singletons. Sequencing was done on a sample of PBMCs. The sequence was collected from a woman aged 25 to 39 in good health and a related stem cell transplant donor. The genes are TRBV6-6 and TRBJ1-4; 9 nucleotides align to TRBD1. Here the CDR3 DNA reads TGTGCCAGCAGTCACAGGGGGCATAGGGAAAAACTGTTTTTT. Translating gives CASSHRGHREKLFF.